This TCR beta chain was observed in a study of shared clonotypes between healthy human individuals. Study-wide points: Naive CD4 clonotypes were shared across several donors at 5% to 6%.

Sequenced by immunoSEQ multiplex PCR; TCRdb stores in-frame clones only, minus some. The repertoire has 2 million or so clones, about 95% of them found once; the top ten carry about 1.1%. The V and J ends lost 3 bases and 1 base respectively, with 8 bases between them. CDR1 and CDR2 (germline): MNHNS, SASEGT. This CDR3 has 14 residues. Details on this clone: No antigen is known for it.

CD45RO-negative cells were positively selected for CCR7, leaving out terminally differentiated effector memory CD45RA+ cells. Sample: naive CD8+ T cells sorted from blood. The chain recombines TRBV6-1 with TRBJ2-3; D unclear. The TCR was taken from a young man in good health. CDR3 coding DNA: TGTGCCAGCAGTGAGTGGGTCGGCACAGATACGCAGTATTTT. Its translation is CASSEWVGTDTQYF.